This T cell receptor beta chain was found in a study of Graves' ophthalmopathy and Graves' hyperthyroidism. This clonotype was counted at least ten times. Amplification of the TCR beta CDR3 regions used RNA transcripts (as template). Amplification began with first-round RT-PCR using HTBI primers, then second-round multiplex PCR was performed. TCRdb redid the calling of the multiplex PCR reads with MiXCR, one entry per CDR3 protein. The table records a few hundred thousand distinct CDR3 sequences, 35% to 40% of them present only once. Losses at the gene ends were 0 bases for V and 6 bases for J; bases not matched to a gene: 4. The V gene's germline CDR1 is ENHRY and CDR2 SYGVKD. The CDR3 has 15 amino acids.

The TCR sequence derives from an adult man with Graves' hyperthyroidism. The V and J genes are TRBV10-3 and TRBJ1-5, with 8 bases identical to TRBD1. The material sequenced was peripheral blood or thyroid tissue (not recorded which). As DNA, the CDR3 is TGTGCCATCAGTGAGTCGGACAGGGTGGGTCAGCCCCAGCATTTT. Its protein product is CAISESDRVGQPQHF.